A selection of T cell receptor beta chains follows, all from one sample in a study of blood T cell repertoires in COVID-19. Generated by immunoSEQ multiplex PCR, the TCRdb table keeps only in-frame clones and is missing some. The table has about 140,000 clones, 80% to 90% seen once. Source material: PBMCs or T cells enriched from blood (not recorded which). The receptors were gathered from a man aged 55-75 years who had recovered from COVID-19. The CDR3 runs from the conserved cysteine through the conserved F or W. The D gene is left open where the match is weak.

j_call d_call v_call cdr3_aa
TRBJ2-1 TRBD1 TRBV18 CASSPPTGGAYNEQFF
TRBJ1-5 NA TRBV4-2 CASSQDSIGQKEDQPQHF
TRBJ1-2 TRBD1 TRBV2 CASTRTTGDGYTF
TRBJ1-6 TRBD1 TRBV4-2 CASSRVGQAGNSPLHF
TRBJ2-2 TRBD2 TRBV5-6 CASSLVLAGATGELFF
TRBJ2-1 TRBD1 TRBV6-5 CASRQGYNEQFF
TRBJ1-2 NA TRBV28 CASSYRRGTNYGYTF
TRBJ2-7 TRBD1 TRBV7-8 CASSPLLTGRAYEQYF
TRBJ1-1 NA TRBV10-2 CASSEGTQAFF
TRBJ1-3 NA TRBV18 CASSPSRARGGNTIYF
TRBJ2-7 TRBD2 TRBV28 CASSGGWLADYYEQYF
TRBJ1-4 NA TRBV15 CATTQLGQGKLFF
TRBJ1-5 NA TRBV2 CASTDYQHQPQHF
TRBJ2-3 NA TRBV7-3 CASSLSGTSTDTQYF
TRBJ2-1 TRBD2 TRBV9 CASSARPAGEGEQFF
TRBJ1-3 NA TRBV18 CASSPPGLDSGNTIYF
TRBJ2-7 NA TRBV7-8 CASSPGQFRVSYEQYF